The clone carrying this T cell receptor beta chain came up a few times. Its cognate antigen is unknown. The data are from a study of response to subunit inactivated influenza vaccine. Notes on the study in general: New T cells are recruited in small numbers by each seasonal influenza vaccination, according to the authors' suggestion.

A single record per CDR3 protein comes from TCRdb applying MiXCR to the RT-PCR reads. The sample holds about 500,000 distinct CDR3 sequences, approximately 7.2% seen once. The CDR3 length is 14 residues. Between the trimmed V and J ends, which lost 3 bases and 4 bases, there was a span of 13 bases. Germline V gives CDR1 MNHEY, CDR2 SVGAGI. The TCR sequence derives from a man aged 50 to 69 who received an inactivated influenza vaccine. Specimen: PBMCs from blood, collected around 25 months after vaccination. The chain carries TRBV6-5 and TRBJ2-7; tentatively, D is TRBD2 (5 bases). CDR3 in DNA: TGTGCCAGCAGTTATGACCCACGGGGATACGAGCAGTACTTC. The encoded protein is CASSYDPRGYEQYF.